This TCR beta chain was retrieved from a study of CD8 T cells in Susac syndrome. About the study: Within the sequenced group of Susac syndrome patients, roughly 6 showed active disease and fewer than 10 were in remission.

The V gene's germline CDR1 is GTSNPN and CDR2 SVGIG (reference sequence). CDR3 length equals 12 residues. V was clipped by 4 bases and J by 5 bases, with 10 bases between them. Reverse transcription of roughly 0.45 to 1 ug RNA used random hexamers. A single record per CDR3 protein comes from TCRdb applying MiXCR to the immunoSEQ multiplex PCR reads. The top ten clones hold 0.1% to 0.13% of a sample with under 200,000 distinct CDR3 sequences, approximately 94% of them seen once. This clonotype has only one observation. The sequence was obtained from a human donor with Susac syndrome. This chain uses TRBV30 with TRBJ2-3, with D hard to call. The specimen sequenced was CD4+ T cells from PBMCs. This CDR3 is CAWNLFVDTQYF. In DNA, the CDR3 is TGTGCCTGGAACCTTTTTGTAGATACGCAGTATTTT.